This entry concerns a single T cell receptor beta chain. Its antigen is still unknown. There are no base qualities to consult, and no much larger clone falls within one base. This specimen belongs to a study of technical replicates of blood from several donors (dated 2017 in TCRdb). Relative to germline, V is missing 10 bases and J is missing 4 bases, with 2 bases of the junction outside any gene match. The CDR3 starts with the cysteine, ends with the phenylalanine, and has 12 residues. CDR3 DNA is the only sequence kept; it has 36 bases, read in frame from the first base. Based on the germline V gene (reference sequence), the CDR1 and CDR2 sequences are LNHDA and SQIVND. Libraries were prepared through the immunoSEQ multiplex PCR assay. Here the immuneACCESS table is served through TCRdb, limited to in-frame sequences with V and J called. Missing clones are a known gap in these copies; in checked studies unresolved V genes cover under half, and the rest lacks a known reason. The sample includes about 90,000 clones, with 94% observed a single time. More than 0.2% of the sample belongs to the ten largest clones.

This TCR was sampled from a human donor in good health. Rearrangement joined TRBV19 to TRBJ2-1, and TRBD2 aligns with 9 junction nucleotides. The specimen was T cells isolated from PBMCs. Read as DNA, the sequence is TGTGCCACAGGACTAGCGTACAATGAGCAGTTCTTC. It encodes CATGLAYNEQFF.